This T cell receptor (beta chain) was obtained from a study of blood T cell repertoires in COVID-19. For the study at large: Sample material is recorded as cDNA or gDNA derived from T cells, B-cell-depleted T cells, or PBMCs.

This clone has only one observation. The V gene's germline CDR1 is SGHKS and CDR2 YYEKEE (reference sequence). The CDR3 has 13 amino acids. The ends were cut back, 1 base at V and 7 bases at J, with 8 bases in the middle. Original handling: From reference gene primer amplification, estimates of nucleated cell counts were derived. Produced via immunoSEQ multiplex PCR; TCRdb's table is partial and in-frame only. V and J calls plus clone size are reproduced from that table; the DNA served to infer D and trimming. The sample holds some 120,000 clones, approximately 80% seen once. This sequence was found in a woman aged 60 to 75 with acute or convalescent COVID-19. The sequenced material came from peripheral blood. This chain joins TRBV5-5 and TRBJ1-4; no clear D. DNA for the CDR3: TGTGCCAGCAGCTTGAATGGACTTGAAAAACTGTTTTTT. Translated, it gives CASSLNGLEKLFF. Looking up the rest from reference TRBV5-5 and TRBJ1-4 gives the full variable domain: DAGVTQSPTHLIKTRGQQVTLRCSPISGHKSVSWYQQVLGQGPQFIFQYYEKEERGRGNFPDRFSARQFPNYSSELNVNALLLGDSALYLCASSLNGLEKLFFGSGTQLSVL.